This record concerns one T cell receptor beta chain sequence. It lacks a known antigen. No base-level quality is on record; no much larger clone is a single base apart. TCR CDR3 regions were amplified from genomic DNA by multiplex PCR using the deep immunoSEQ assay. Extracted genomic DNA from each cell subset was spread evenly across all wells of several immunoSEQ 96-well plates, with each plate serving as a replicate. For sorted subsets, around 0.2 ug of genomic DNA, equivalent to around 30,000 T cell genomes, went into each replicate PCR. Purified libraries were measured with a Qubit 3.0 fluorometer, size-checked on a Bioanalyzer 2100, and measured again with the KAPA Library Quantification kit. Every immunoSEQ 96-well plate was sequenced on a separate single-read 150-cycle Illumina NextSeq 550 flow cell. Per the original workflow: Because the immunoSEQ output held only junctional sequences and lacked quality scores, the filtering could not match the filtering applied to full-length reads. Sequences were annotated with PyIR, a Python wrapper for IgBLAST v1.9, and V/J genes and CDR3 were assigned using IMGT germline references. Reads were removed for weak V/J assignments (E-value above 1e-6), missing CDR3, stop codons, out-of-frame junctions, or ambiguous translated residues. V3J clonotypes were defined as sequences sharing the same inferred V gene, J gene, and CDR3 amino acid sequence. The percentage overlap between two repertoires was calculated by dividing the number of shared unique clonotypes by the size of the smaller repertoire. RTK rarefaction, the Chao1 estimator, and Recon v2.1 estimates of unobserved clonotypes were used to assess repertoire richness. OLGA was used to compute generation probabilities for all TCRbeta clonotypes that the gDNA method yielded from a handful of donors. This immuneACCESS table, as held by TCRdb, lists in-frame sequences with V and J called but not all clones. Of the missing ones, under half trace to an unresolved V gene in checked studies; the others have no known cause. V and J calls and clone size are copied from that table; D and trimming were computed from the DNA. In all, the sample holds 750,000 to 1,000,000 clones, and 90% to 95% of those were seen once. The ten largest clones represent under 30% of the sample.

CD8 naive samples were obtained by positive selection for CCR7 among CD45RO-negative cells, yielding a CD45RA+CCR7+ population from which TemRA cells were excluded. Healthy HIV-negative adults with no recently reported acute infections or vaccinations were included as donors. Every donor was a Caucasian adult living in Nashville, Tennessee, USA. Blood was collected by leukapheresis, and PBMCs were isolated by Ficoll-Histopaque density gradient centrifugation and then cryopreserved in liquid nitrogen vapor phase. Analytical flow cytometry was used to check the purity and quantity of each magnetically sorted T cell population. From each sorted fraction, genomic DNA was isolated and quantified by UV absorbance on a Nanodrop 2000c. This record comes from a study of shared clonotypes between healthy human individuals (dated by TCRdb to about 2020). Describing the broader study: The cohort included three men and a couple of women between 18 and 49 years of age. Per donor, leukapheresis produced somewhere between about 0.94 and 9 billion PBMCs. Per donor, three plates each were used for CD4 naive and CD4 memory, two for CD8 naive, and one for CD8 memory. To increase sequencing depth and limit assay-specific biases, TCR repertoire library preparation and sequencing were carried out by different laboratories using diverse techniques. To estimate repertoire size and how much clonotypes are shared between individuals, the study performed deep sequencing of blood TCR repertoires from roughly five healthy adults. The paper as a whole reports these results and caveats: Pairwise subsampling indicated that sequencing depth was expected to affect the degree of clonotype sharing among donors. The small number of donors limited the genetic and exposure-history diversity represented. About 4.5% of naive CD4, more than 3% of naive CD8, roughly 2.5% of memory CD4, and 0.4% of memory CD8 clonotypes were shared across four donors. Sampling was restricted to blood, and TCR repertoires in tissue are likely to differ from TCR repertoires in blood. Rarefaction of sorted-subset datasets indicated incomplete sequencing despite the large sequencing depth. Compared with non-shared clonotypes, the clonotypes found in all four sorted-subset donors had higher generation probabilities. Naive subsets generally had larger estimated clonotype richness than memory subsets.

The specimen was naive CD8+ T cells sorted from blood. This sample's cell subset or site label indicates: CD45RA+CCR7+. The TCR comes from a man aged 25-45 years in good health.

The bases are TGCGCCAGCAGCTTGGCCGTCCAGACAGTCTGGGACGAGCAGTACTTC. Translated, it gives CASSLAVQTVWDEQYF. Rearrangement joined TRBV5-1 to TRBJ2-7; TRBD1 is perhaps the D gene, given 5 matching bases. V is pared back by 0 bases and J by 5 bases, with 18 bases lying between the germline termini. CDR1 and CDR2 (SGHRS, YFSETQ) derive from the germline V gene. Inclusive of the bounding cysteine and phenylalanine, the CDR3 is 16 residues long. Of the read, only the CDR3 DNA is kept; its 48 bases are in frame from base 1. The CDR3, completed at both ends by the reference TRBV5-1 and TRBJ2-7 genes, gives the full variable domain KAGVTQTPRYLIKTRGQQVTLSCSPISGHRSVSWYQQTPGQGLQFLFEYFSETQRNKGNFPGRFSGRQFSNSRSEMNVSTLELGDSALYLCASSLAVQTVWDEQYFGPGTRLTVT.